What follows is one T cell receptor beta chain and its context. The data were produced by immunoSEQ multiplex PCR, yet TCRdb's version contains in-frame clones alone and is incomplete. Altogether around 60,000 clones are present, 70% to 90% being singletons, with the ten largest covering 3%. The data belong to a study of OX40 agonist ivuxolimab in advanced cancers. V shed 3 bases, J shed 1 base, and the junction held 3 bases outside the gene matches. The CDR3 runs to 15 residues. Germline CDR1 is SGHTA and CDR2 is FQGTGA. The V call is TRBV7-3, the J call TRBJ1-3; 7 positions agree with TRBD1. The sequence was obtained from an adult with an advanced solid tumor such as melanoma, head and neck, liver or kidney cancer. Sequencing used CD4+ or CD8+ T cells sorted from blood, obtained in a trial of the OX40 agonist ivuxolimab. The CDR3 reads CASSLTGSSGNTIYF. The CDR3 region has the DNA TGTGCCAGCAGCTTGACAGGGTCGTCTGGAAACACCATATATTTT.